This TCR beta chain derives from a study of read filtering for tumor transcriptome and immune sequencing. About the study: Patients were around 17 male and some 13 female, mean age approximately 70 years, range about 45 to 85. Per sample, TCR-region reads ranged about 4.05 to 10.27 million by IR-seq, 85 to 1273 by RNA-seq.

This library used about 360 ng RNA and molecular barcoded adaptors spanning alpha/delta and beta/gamma chains. TCRdb independently ran MiXCR on the reads; one entry per CDR3 protein. The sample consists of 90,000 or so distinct CDR3 sequences, roughly 21% of them appearing once. CDR1 SNHLY and CDR2 FYNNEI come from the germline V gene. The V and J ends lost 6 bases and 2 bases respectively, with 6 bases between them. This CDR3 has 12 amino acids. This clonotype was seen at least ten times. The source of this sequence is a donor at least 40 years old with multiple myeloma. Sequences were obtained from a population of CD138-negative cells sorted from bone marrow. This sequence joins TRBV2 and TRBJ2-3; D may be TRBD1 or TRBD2 (5 bases each). CDR3 nucleotides: TGTGCCAGCAGGGGGGTCACAGATACGCAGTATTTT. Its protein is CASRGVTDTQYF.